The next 2 T cell receptor beta chains were all read from a single sample in a study of blood T cell repertoires in COVID-19. Sequenced by immunoSEQ multiplex PCR; TCRdb stores in-frame clones only, minus some. The repertoire holds about 55,000 clones, with around 90% as singletons. The sequenced sample was peripheral blood. These TCRs come from a man between 60 and 75 years old with acute or convalescent COVID-19.

V usage is TRBV28 and J usage is TRBJ2-1, with TRBD1 matching over 8 bases. V shed 2 bases, J shed 9 bases, and the junction held 12 bases outside the gene matches. CDR3 length: 16 amino acids. Germline CDR1 reads MDHEN; CDR2 reads SYDVKM. This chain's CDR3 is CASSLPFGTGWGEQFF. CDR3 coding DNA: TGTGCCAGCAGTTTACCCTTCGGGACAGGTTGGGGTGAGCAGTTCTTC.

The chain uses TRBV6-5 and TRBJ2-4; possibly TRBD2 for D (6 bases). The CDR3 runs to 15 residues. CDR1 and CDR2 from the germline V gene are MNHEY and SVGAGI. Trimming cost V 6 bases and J 6 bases, with 18 bases left between them. CDR3 bases: TGTGCCAGCAGGTTGGGGGGAACGGGCGCAAACATTCAGTACTTC. Protein sequence: CASRLGGTGANIQYF.